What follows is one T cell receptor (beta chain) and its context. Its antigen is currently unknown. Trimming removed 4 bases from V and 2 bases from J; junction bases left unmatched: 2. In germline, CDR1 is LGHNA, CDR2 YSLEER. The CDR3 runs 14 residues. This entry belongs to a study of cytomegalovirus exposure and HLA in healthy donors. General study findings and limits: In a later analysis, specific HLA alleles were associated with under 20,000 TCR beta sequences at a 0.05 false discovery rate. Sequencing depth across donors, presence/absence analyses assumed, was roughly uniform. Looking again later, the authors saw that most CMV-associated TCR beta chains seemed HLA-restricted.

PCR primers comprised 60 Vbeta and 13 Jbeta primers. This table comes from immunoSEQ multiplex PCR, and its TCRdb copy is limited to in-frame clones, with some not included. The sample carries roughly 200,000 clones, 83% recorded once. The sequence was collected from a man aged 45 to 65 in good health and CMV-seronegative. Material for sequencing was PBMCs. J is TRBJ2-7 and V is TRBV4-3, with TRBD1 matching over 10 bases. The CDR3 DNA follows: TGCGCCAGCAGCCGGGACAGGGGCCCCTACGAGCAGTACTTC. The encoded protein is CASSRDRGPYEQYF.